The present T cell receptor (beta chain) was sequenced within a study of blood T cell repertoires in COVID-19. Under the authors' procedure: Cell counts per sample came from amplifying reference gene primers. Assay used: immunoSEQ multiplex PCR; TCRdb lists only in-frame clones, some missing. V and J calls and clone size are copied from that table; D and trimming were computed from the DNA. This table holds about 300,000 clones, about 88% found once. Trimming pared 2 bases from V and 0 bases from J, leaving 14 bases between. From germline, CDR1 is SGHKS and CDR2 YYEKEE (reference sequence). The CDR3 contains 16 residues. This clone was found once.

The origin of this receptor is a human donor with COVID-19, enrolled during active disease. The donor label of this sample is uncertain. The V gene is TRBV5-5, the J gene TRBJ1-1, with D perhaps TRBD1 (6 bases). Sequencing was carried out using peripheral blood. In DNA form, the CDR3 reads TGTGCCAGCAGCTTTCTGGCCACAGGGCTGAACACTGAAGCTTTCTTT. It translates to CASSFLATGLNTEAFF.